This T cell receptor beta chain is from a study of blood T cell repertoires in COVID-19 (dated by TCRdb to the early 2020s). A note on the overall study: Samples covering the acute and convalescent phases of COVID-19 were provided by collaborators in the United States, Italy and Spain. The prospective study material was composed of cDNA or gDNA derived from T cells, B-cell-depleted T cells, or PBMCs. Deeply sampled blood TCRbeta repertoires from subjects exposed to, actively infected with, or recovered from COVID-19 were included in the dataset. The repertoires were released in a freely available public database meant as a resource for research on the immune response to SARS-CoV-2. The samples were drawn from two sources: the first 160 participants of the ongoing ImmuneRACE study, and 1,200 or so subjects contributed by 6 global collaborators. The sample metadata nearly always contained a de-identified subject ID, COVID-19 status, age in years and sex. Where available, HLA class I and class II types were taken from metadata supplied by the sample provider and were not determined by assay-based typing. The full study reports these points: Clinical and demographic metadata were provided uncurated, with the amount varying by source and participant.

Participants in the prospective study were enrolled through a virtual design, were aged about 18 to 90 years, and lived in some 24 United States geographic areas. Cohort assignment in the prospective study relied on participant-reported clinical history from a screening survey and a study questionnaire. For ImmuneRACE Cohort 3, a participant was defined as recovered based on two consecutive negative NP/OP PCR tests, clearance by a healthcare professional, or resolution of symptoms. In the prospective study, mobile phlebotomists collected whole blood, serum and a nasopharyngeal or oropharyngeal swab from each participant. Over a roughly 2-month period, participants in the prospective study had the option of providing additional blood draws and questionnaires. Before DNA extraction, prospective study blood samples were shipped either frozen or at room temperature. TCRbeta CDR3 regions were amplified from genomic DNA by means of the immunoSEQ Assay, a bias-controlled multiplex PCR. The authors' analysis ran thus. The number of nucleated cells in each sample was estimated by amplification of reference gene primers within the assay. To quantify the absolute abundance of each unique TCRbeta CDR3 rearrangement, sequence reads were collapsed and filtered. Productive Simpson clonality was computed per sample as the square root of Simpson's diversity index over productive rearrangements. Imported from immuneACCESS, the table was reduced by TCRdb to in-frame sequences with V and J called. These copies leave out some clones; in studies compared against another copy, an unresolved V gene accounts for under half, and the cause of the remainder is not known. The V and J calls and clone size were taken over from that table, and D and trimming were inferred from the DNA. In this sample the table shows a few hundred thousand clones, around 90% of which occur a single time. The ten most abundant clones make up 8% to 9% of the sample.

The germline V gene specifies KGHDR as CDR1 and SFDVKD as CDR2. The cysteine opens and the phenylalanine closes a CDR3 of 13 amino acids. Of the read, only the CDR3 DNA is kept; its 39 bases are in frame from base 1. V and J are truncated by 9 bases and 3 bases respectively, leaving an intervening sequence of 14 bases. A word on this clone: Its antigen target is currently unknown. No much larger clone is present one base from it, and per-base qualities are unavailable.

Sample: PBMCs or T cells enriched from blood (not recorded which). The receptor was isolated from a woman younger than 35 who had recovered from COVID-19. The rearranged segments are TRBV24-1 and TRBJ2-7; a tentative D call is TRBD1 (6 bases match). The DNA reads TGTGCCACCGAGGACAGCGTTGACTACGAGCAGTACTTC. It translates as CATEDSVDYEQYF.